A single T cell receptor beta chain is shown here with its context. The ends lost 3 bases at V and 3 bases at J; junction bases unmatched: 10. Germline V gene lookup returns CDR1 SGDLS and CDR2 YYNGEE. The CDR3 totals 16 residues. Authors' processing steps: Quantification of nucleated cells was approximated via reference gene primer amplification. Clones were read by immunoSEQ multiplex PCR, and TCRdb kept only the in-frame ones, dropping some. The DNA gave D and trimming, while V, J and clone size come from that table. The sample lists 30,000 to 45,000 clones, more than 70% occurring once. This entry belongs to a study of blood T cell repertoires in COVID-19. In the study overall: Both acute and convalescent COVID-19 samples were obtained from the United States, Italy and Spain. The cDNA or gDNA used as material had been derived from T cells, B-cell-depleted T cells, or PBMCs.

Sequences were obtained from peripheral blood. The chain joins TRBV9 to TRBJ2-3; 7 bases map to TRBD2. This clonotype originated in a man aged 65 to 85 with active COVID-19. The CDR3, as DNA: TGTGCCAGCAGCGCCGTAGCGGGTTTTGTGACAGATACGCAGTATTTT. Residues: CASSAVAGFVTDTQYF.